The present T cell receptor beta chain was sequenced within a study of T cells in Graves' hyperthyroidism and ophthalmopathy. In germline, CDR1 is LGHDT, CDR2 YNNKEL (reference sequence). After removal of 4 bases from V and 0 bases from J, the junction contained 5 bases not matched to a gene. The CDR3 extends over 15 amino acids. Using RNA transcripts as the source, TCR beta CDR3 regions were amplified. HTBI primers were employed in a first-round RT-PCR of the TCR CDR3. TCRdb fed the multiplex PCR reads into MiXCR, producing one record per CDR3 protein. The sample holds 300,000 or so distinct CDR3 sequences, over 20% seen once. Patients with uncontrolled infections, other autoimmune diseases, pregnancy or lactation were excluded.

This clonotype was sampled from a woman in her forties or fifties with Graves' hyperthyroidism. J is TRBJ1-1 and V is TRBV3-1; 7 positions match TRBD1. The source material was blood. The CDR3 protein is CASSPRDSLNTEAFF. The CDR3 nucleotides read TGTGCCAGCAGCCCCCGGGACAGTTTGAACACTGAAGCTTTCTTT.